A single sample gave rise to the 22 T cell receptor beta chains below, sequenced in a study of response to subunit inactivated influenza vaccine. Using its own MiXCR run on the RT-PCR reads, TCRdb lists one record per CDR3 protein. The table lists around 490,000 distinct CDR3 sequences, 6.5% to 8% of them singletons, with under 15% in the top ten. The sequencing used PBMCs from blood, collected roughly 24 months after vaccination. These receptors all come from a man aged 50 to 69 who received an inactivated influenza vaccine.

The chain couples TRBV28 to TRBJ1-2, with D unclear. CDR1 MDHEN and CDR2 SYDVKM come from the germline V gene. The ends were cut back, 4 bases at V and 10 bases at J, with 13 bases in the middle. The CDR3 covers 12 residues. The CDR3 here is CASSSPSDFYTF. The CDR3 coding sequence is TGTGCCAGCAGTTCCCCCTCCGATTTCTACACCTTC.

In this sample, this clonotype turned up a few times. The chain employs TRBV11-2 and TRBJ2-1; maybe TRBD1 (5 bases). Germline-derived CDR1 and CDR2 are SGHAT and FQNNGV. CDR3 length equals 12 residues. V gave up 8 bases and J gave up 4 bases, with 9 bases separating them. The CDR3 sequence: CASGAEYNEQFF. The CDR3 coding sequence is TGTGCCAGCGGGGCTGAATACAATGAGCAGTTCTTC. The whole variable domain, filled in from reference TRBV11-2 and TRBJ2-1, reads EAGVAQSPRYKIIEKRQSVAFWCNPISGHATLYWYQQILGQGPKLLIQFQNNGVVDDSQLPKDRFSAERLKGVDSTLKIQPAKLEDSAVYLCASGAEYNEQFFGPGTRLTVL.

This clonotype turned up a few times. The chain is built from TRBV4-1 and TRBJ2-5, with 12 bases lining up with TRBD1. CDR1 MGHRA and CDR2 YSYEKL come from the germline V gene. V lost 1 base and J lost 4; bases outside the gene matches: 4. CDR3 size: 16 residues. CDR3 nucleotide sequence: TGCGCCAGCAGCCAAGTTGGGACAGGGGGCCGAGAGACCCAGTACTTC. This encodes CASSQVGTGGRETQYF.

The chain links TRBV12-3 or TRBV12-4 to TRBJ1-5, with D unclear. The CDR3 has 15 residues. V was clipped by 0 bases and J by 4 bases, with 10 bases between them. This CDR3 is CASSLAETVNQPQHF. CDR3 in DNA: TGTGCCAGCAGTTTAGCGGAGACGGTAAATCAGCCCCAGCATTTT.

This chain joins TRBV28 and TRBJ2-1, with TRBD2 matching 9 bases. CDR3 size: 17 residues. Germline trimming cut 6 bases from V and 5 bases from J; bases unmatched to any gene: 14. Germline assignment: CDR1 MDHEN and CDR2 SYDVKM. This CDR3 is CASRSWGGRGRDNEQFF. In DNA, the CDR3 is TGTGCCAGCAGGTCTTGGGGCGGGAGGGGCCGAGACAATGAGCAGTTCTTC.

There are many counts of this clonotype. The J gene is TRBJ1-1, the V gene TRBV20-1, with TRBD1 as a possible D gene (5 bases). From germline, CDR1 is DFQATT and CDR2 SNEGSKA (reference sequence). The CDR3 contains 11 residues. Trimming stripped 6 bases from V and 10 bases from J, with 15 bases between. The CDR3, as DNA: TGCAGTGCCCCATCATGGGGGGTAGCTTTCTTT. Translating it yields CSAPSWGVAFF.

V and J are TRBV10-3 and TRBJ1-1; D possibly corresponds to TRBD1 (6 bases). In germline, CDR1 is ENHRY, CDR2 SYGVKD. The V end was cut by 11 bases, the J end by 3 bases, with 22 bases between. The CDR3 length is 15 residues. The DNA for the CDR3 is TGTGCCGCCATCACTGGGGGGCCGGGGGACACTGAAGCTTTCTTT. Protein sequence: CAAITGGPGDTEAFF.

The V gene is TRBV12-3 or TRBV12-4, the J gene TRBJ2-7, with D unclear. Trimming took 5 bases from V and 2 from J, leaving 13 bases between them. The CDR3 consists of 14 residues. The CDR3 DNA sequence: TGTGCCAGCAGTACCTCCCCGGTTGCCTACGAGCAGTACTTC. Residues: CASSTSPVAYEQYF.

This clonotype was counted ten times or more. The V and J genes are TRBV5-1 and TRBJ2-1; TRBD2 matches at 13 bases. J gave up 8 bases and V 2 bases, and 4 bases lay outside the gene matches. Germline CDR1 is SGHRS and CDR2 is YFSETQ. CDR3 size: 15 residues. CDR3 in amino acids: CASSLLLAGGDEQFF. CDR3 bases: TGCGCCAGCAGCTTATTACTAGCGGGGGGGGATGAGCAGTTCTTC.

The rearrangement joins TRBV11-2 to TRBJ2-3; D possibly matches TRBD1 or TRBD2 (5 bases each). V gave up 4 bases and J gave up 6 bases, with 14 bases separating them. CDR1 and CDR2 (germline): SGHAT, FQNNGV. The CDR3 runs to 14 residues. The chain's CDR3 is CASSWDHPWDTQYF. In DNA, the CDR3 is TGTGCCAGCAGCTGGGACCATCCTTGGGATACGCAGTATTTT.

The CDR3 is CASSPRGPAEAFF. CDR3 DNA sequence: TGTGCCAGCAGTCCGAGGGGGCCGGCTGAAGCTTTCTTT. The V and J genes are TRBV27 and TRBJ1-1; TRBD1 matches at 7 bases. V was pared by 5 bases and J by 6 bases, with 6 bases of the junction left unmatched. The germline gives CDR1 MNHEY, CDR2 SMNVEV (reference sequence). This CDR3 is built from 13 residues.

In this sample, this clonotype turned up a few times. The V call is TRBV6-1, the J call TRBJ2-1, with TRBD1 identical over 7 bases. The CDR3 has 14 residues. CDR1 and CDR2 from the germline V gene are MNHNS and SASEGT. V trimming: 7 bases; J trimming: 0 bases; junction bases outside the gene matches: 3. The CDR3 DNA follows: TGTGCCAGCACTCCAGGGGGCTCCTACAATGAGCAGTTCTTC. Translation gives CASTPGGSYNEQFF.

This clonotype was seen only a few times. V is TRBV20-1 and J is TRBJ2-7; 7 bases are shared with TRBD1. With 6 bases clipped from V and 2 bases from J, the junction kept 10 bases outside the gene matches. The V gene's germline CDR1 is DFQATT and CDR2 SNEGSKA (reference sequence). This CDR3 has 14 residues. This CDR3 is CSAPHRGPPYEQYF. CDR3 nucleotide sequence: TGCAGTGCCCCACACAGGGGACCGCCCTACGAGCAGTACTTC.

The genes are TRBV29-1 and TRBJ2-7; D unclear. V shed 6 bases and J shed 6 bases, with 15 bases lying between them. This CDR3 spans 12 amino acids. Germline V gene sequence: CDR1 SQVTM, CDR2 ANQGSEA. The CDR3 here is CSVQIGPGEQYF. The CDR3 DNA sequence: TGCAGCGTCCAAATTGGACCGGGCGAGCAGTACTTC.

This chain uses TRBV6-1 with TRBJ2-3; possible D gene TRBD2, 6 bases. Germline V gene lookup returns CDR1 MNHNS and CDR2 SASEGT. The CDR3 has 16 residues. Trimming left V 2 bases short and J 3 bases short, with 15 bases between. This CDR3 is CASSEQGTSRTDTQYF. The CDR3 DNA is TGTGCCAGCAGTGAACAGGGAACTAGCCGGACAGATACGCAGTATTTT.

This clonotype was counted at least ten times. The chain employs TRBV20-1 and TRBJ1-1, with unresolved D. Trimming left V 0 bases short and J 1 base short, with 9 bases between. The V gene's germline CDR1 is DFQATT and CDR2 SNEGSKA (reference sequence). The CDR3 length is 14 residues. The CDR3 DNA sequence: TGCAGTGCTAGAGATTTGCCAGGGAACACTGAAGCTTTCTTT. Its protein product is CSARDLPGNTEAFF.

The chain couples TRBV2 to TRBJ2-4, with TRBD2 as a possible D gene (5 bases). CDR1 and CDR2 from the germline V gene are SNHLY and FYNNEI. There are 14 residues in the CDR3. V was cut by 6 bases and J by 6 bases, with 15 bases left in between. The CDR3: CASSLEVGRNIQYF. CDR3 nucleotide sequence: TGTGCCAGCAGCCTGGAGGTGGGGAGAAACATTCAGTACTTC.

The rearrangement joins TRBV12-3 or TRBV12-4 to TRBJ2-1, with 7 bases matching TRBD2. V was clipped by 5 bases and J by 3 bases; unmatched bases: 13. This CDR3 has 17 amino acids. The CDR3 loop is CASSQMTSPVRYNEQFF. CDR3 bases: TGTGCCAGCAGTCAAATGACTAGCCCCGTCCGCTACAATGAGCAGTTCTTC.

Ten or more counts support this clonotype. The chain links TRBV11-2 to TRBJ2-1, with a weak D call TRBD2 (5 bases). Germline lookup yields CDR1 SGHAT and CDR2 FQNNGV. The V end was cut by 4 bases, the J end by 0 bases, with 10 bases between. CDR3 length: 15 amino acids. This chain's CDR3 is CASSYTAGSYNEQFF. The CDR3 nucleotides are TGTGCCAGCAGCTACACTGCGGGCTCCTACAATGAGCAGTTCTTC. The full variable domain, completed using reference TRBV11-2 and TRBJ2-1, is EAGVAQSPRYKIIEKRQSVAFWCNPISGHATLYWYQQILGQGPKLLIQFQNNGVVDDSQLPKDRFSAERLKGVDSTLKIQPAKLEDSAVYLCASSYTAGSYNEQFFGPGTRLTVL.

This clonotype occurred a few times. The chain combines TRBV7-9 with TRBJ1-1, with D possibly matching TRBD1 (6 bases). V lost 2 bases, J lost 4 bases, and 11 bases lay in between. Germline CDR1 SEHNR, CDR2 FQNEAQ (reference sequence). The CDR3 covers 14 residues. CDR3 sequence reads: CASSLFQGTTEAFF. DNA for the CDR3: TGTGCCAGCAGCTTATTCCAGGGGACCACTGAAGCTTTCTTT.

CDR3 sequence (DNA): TGCAGCGTTGAAGAAGGGCGGGAGGGCCTCTACAATGAGCAGTTCTTC. This sequence encodes CSVEEGREGLYNEQFF. The V call is TRBV29-1, the J call TRBJ2-1, with 9 nucleotides matching TRBD2. Trimming removed 0 bases from V and 3 bases from J; junction bases left unmatched: 6. In germline, CDR1 is SQVTM, CDR2 ANQGSEA. The CDR3 length is 16 residues.

V usage is TRBV7-9 and J usage is TRBJ1-3; D is unclear. There are 15 residues in the CDR3. The germline V gene has CDR1 SEHNR and CDR2 FQNEAQ (reference sequence). Trimming pared 8 bases from V and 0 bases from J, leaving 14 bases between. Here the CDR3 reads CASYRPESSGNTIYF. The DNA for the CDR3 is TGTGCCAGCTACCGTCCGGAAAGCTCTGGAAACACCATATATTTT.